A single sample gave rise to the 30 T cell receptor beta chains below, sequenced in a study of OX40 agonist ivuxolimab in advanced cancers. Some clones are missing from TCRdb's copy, which holds only in-frame ones; the method was immunoSEQ multiplex PCR. The data show 100,000 to 140,000 clones, with around 93% seen just once and 1% to 1.5% held by the top ten. The sequences come from CD4+ or CD8+ T cells sorted from blood, collected in a trial of the OX40 agonist ivuxolimab. Source of these receptors: an adult with an advanced solid tumor such as melanoma, head and neck, liver or kidney cancer.

The V call is TRBV5-4, the J call TRBJ2-4, with TRBD2 matching over 12 bases. CDR1 SGHNT and CDR2 YYREEE come from the germline V gene (reference sequence). V dropped 3 bases and J dropped 9; count of bases not matched to a gene: 7. The CDR3 extends over 15 amino acids. CDR3 amino acids: CASSSTSGSLTIQYF. In DNA form, the CDR3 reads TGTGCCAGCAGCTCGACTAGCGGGAGCCTAACCATTCAGTACTTC.

The rearrangement links TRBV5-3 to TRBJ1-1; D is possibly TRBD1 (5 bases). TRBV5-3 is treated as an ORF (open reading frame) with a function not yet certain. CDR3 length: 13 residues. Deletions cut 3 bases from V and 5 bases from J, with 11 bases between. The CDR3 is CARSWDGRTEAFF. The CDR3 DNA follows: TGTGCCAGAAGCTGGGACGGGAGGACTGAAGCTTTCTTT.

CDR3 bases: TGCGCCAGCAGCCTCGTTGGGGCATCATCAGGTGAGCAGTTCTTC. This translates into CASSLVGASSGEQFF. V and J are TRBV5-1 and TRBJ2-1, with D perhaps matching TRBD1 (5 bases). The CDR3 loop spans 15 amino acids. The V end lost 4 bases, the J end lost 9 bases, and 20 bases lay between the germline ends. CDR1 is SGHRS and CDR2 is YFSETQ in the germline V gene.

The chain employs TRBV6-5 and TRBJ2-5; D is undetermined. The CDR3 consists of 14 residues. The germline V gene has CDR1 MNHEY and CDR2 SVGAGI. Trimming left V 6 bases short and J 2 bases short, with 13 bases between. CDR3 coding DNA: TGTGCCAGCAGATCACTGGCTTTACAAGAGACCCAGTACTTC. It specifies CASRSLALQETQYF.

The chain uses TRBV27 and TRBJ2-1, with 9 bases identical to TRBD1. The CDR3 has 16 amino acids. Germline V gene lookup returns CDR1 MNHEY and CDR2 SMNVEV (reference sequence). Trimming removed 2 bases from V and 1 base from J; junction bases left unmatched: 3. The CDR3: CASSLMTGGSYNEQFF. CDR3 sequence (DNA): TGTGCCAGCAGTTTAATGACAGGGGGTTCCTACAATGAGCAGTTCTTC.

The chain couples TRBV5-1 to TRBJ2-7; perhaps D is TRBD1 or TRBD2 (5 bases each). Germline-derived CDR1 and CDR2 are SGHRS and YFSETQ. The length of the CDR3 is 15 residues. The V and J ends lost 0 bases and 0 bases respectively, with 10 bases between them. The CDR3 DNA is TGCGCCAGCAGCTTGGGGCCGGGGACCTCCTACGAGCAGTACTTC. Amino acid sequence: CASSLGPGTSYEQYF.

The chain carries TRBV9 and TRBJ1-1; D remains ambiguous. The CDR3 extends over 15 amino acids. Deletions cut 0 bases from V and 1 base from J, with 10 bases between. Germline lookup yields CDR1 SGDLS and CDR2 YYNGEE. Here the CDR3 DNA reads TGTGCCAGCAGCGTAGATCCCCCAGGGAACACTGAAGCTTTCTTT. It specifies CASSVDPPGNTEAFF.

A single count supports this clone. The chain employs TRBV6-1 and TRBJ1-2, with no clear D. The CDR3 covers 14 residues. Trimming left V 3 bases short and J 7 bases short, with 15 bases between. Germline CDR1 is MNHNS and CDR2 is SASEGT. The CDR3 reads CASSDARASFGYTF. The DNA of the CDR3 is TGTGCCAGCAGTGATGCAAGGGCATCGTTTGGCTACACCTTC.

The chain links TRBV29-1 to TRBJ2-7; D perhaps matches TRBD1 (5 bases). Germline CDR1 is SQVTM and CDR2 is ANQGSEA. This CDR3 contains 12 residues. Trimming took off 5 bases at V and 5 bases at J, with 13 bases between the two ends. CDR3: CSVRRQGDEQYF. For the CDR3, the DNA is TGCAGCGTTCGTCGTCAAGGGGACGAGCAGTACTTC.

This rearrangement joins TRBV25-1 to TRBJ2-5; the match to TRBD2 covers 9 bases. The assigned J gene may be wrong: the sequence end matches TRBJ2-7 better. There are 14 residues in the CDR3. CDR1 and CDR2 (germline): MGHDK, SYGVNS. This chain's CDR3 is CASSSLAGPYEQYF. The CDR3 DNA reads as TGTGCCAGCAGTAGCCTAGCGGGGCCTTACGAGCAGTACTTC.

This clone was observed once. V gene TRBV7-8 combines with J gene TRBJ1-4; D call uncertain. The germline V and J ends were trimmed by 5 bases and 8 bases, with 12 bases remaining between them. This CDR3 has 13 amino acids. Germline CDR1 and CDR2: SGHVS and FQNEAQ. The CDR3 sequence is CASSARLEEKLFF. The CDR3, as DNA: TGTGCCAGCAGCGCCCGACTGGAGGAAAAACTGTTTTTT.

The V gene is TRBV7-9, the J gene TRBJ2-5; 11 bases map to TRBD2. The germline CDR1 and CDR2 sequences are SEHNR and FQNEAQ (reference sequence). Trimming at V came to 5 bases and at J to 4 bases, leaving 9 bases not matched to a gene. This CDR3 has 16 residues. The CDR3 DNA follows: TGTGCCAGCAGCCAAACTAGCGGGAGAGATAGAGAGACCCAGTACTTC. Protein product: CASSQTSGRDRETQYF.

This chain joins TRBV2 and TRBJ1-4, with 8 bases fitting TRBD1. The CDR3 is 13 residues long. Germline CDR1 reads SNHLY; CDR2 reads FYNNEI. The V segment lost 9 bases and the J segment 3 bases; nucleotides outside the gene matches: 3. The CDR3 loop is CARPTGANEKLFF. CDR3 bases: TGTGCCAGGCCGACAGGGGCTAATGAAAAACTGTTTTTT. Drawing the rest from reference TRBV2 and TRBJ1-4, the complete variable domain is EPEVTQTPSHQVTQMGQEVILRCVPISNHLYFYWYRQILGQKVEFLVSFYNNEISEKSEIFDDQFSVERPDGSNFTLKIRSTKLEDSAMYFCARPTGANEKLFFGSGTQLSVL.

The chain joins TRBV7-3 to TRBJ2-7, with 9 positions matching TRBD2. V was clipped by 5 bases and J by 6 bases; unmatched bases: 11. CDR1 SGHTA and CDR2 FQGTGA come from the germline V gene. CDR3 size: 15 residues. The CDR3 DNA reads as TGTGCCAGCAGCCCCCAGGCGGGAGGGCTTGGCGAGCAGTACTTC. Protein product: CASSPQAGGLGEQYF. Using reference TRBV7-3 and TRBJ2-7 for the parts outside the CDR3, the full variable domain is GAGVSQTPSNKVTEKGKYVELRCDPISGHTALYWYRQSLGQGPEFLIYFQGTGAADDSGLPNDRFFAVRPEGSVSTLKIQRTERGDSAVYLCASSPQAGGLGEQYFGPGTRLTVT.

The rearrangement joins TRBV15 to TRBJ1-4; D is unresolved. The germline CDR1 and CDR2 sequences are LNHNV and YYDKDF (reference sequence). The V gene lost 5 bases and the J gene lost 0 bases, with 10 bases spanning the gap. The CDR3 consists of 15 residues. The CDR3 DNA is TGTGCCACCAGCCTCGACCTTGCAACTAATGAAAAACTGTTTTTT. It is translated as CATSLDLATNEKLFF.

The chain employs TRBV5-1 and TRBJ2-1; unclear D gene. Germline CDR1 is SGHRS and CDR2 is YFSETQ. V dropped 2 bases and J dropped 4 bases, with 10 bases sitting between them. This CDR3 region has 14 residues. Here the CDR3 DNA reads TGCGCCAGCAGCTTTGAACTCCGTTACAATGAGCAGTTCTTC. This gives the protein CASSFELRYNEQFF.

This chain uses TRBV19 with TRBJ1-5; 9 positions agree with TRBD1. Germline CDR1 and CDR2: LNHDA and SQIVND (reference sequence). This CDR3 region has 18 residues. V trimming: 9 bases; J trimming: 4 bases; junction bases outside the gene matches: 19. In nucleotides, the CDR3 is TGTGCCAGCAAGTCATTCCGGGACAGGGATGGTCGGAATCAGCCCCAGCATTTT. As protein: CASKSFRDRDGRNQPQHF.

The chain links TRBV15 to TRBJ2-7; weak D call: TRBD2 (5 bases). CDR1 and CDR2 from the germline V gene are LNHNV and YYDKDF (reference sequence). Trimming shortened V by 9 bases and J by 1 base, and 13 bases separated the two germline ends. The CDR3 totals 13 residues. The CDR3 protein is CATKSGGSYEQYF. CDR3 DNA sequence: TGTGCCACTAAAAGCGGCGGGTCCTACGAGCAGTACTTC.

The genes are TRBV5-1 and TRBJ1-2; 8 bases fit TRBD1. V shed 4 bases and J 3 bases; nucleotides not matched to a gene: 11. Germline CDR1 reads SGHRS; CDR2 reads YFSETQ. This CDR3 contains 16 residues. The CDR3 DNA is TGCGCCAGCAGCCGGACAGGGAGTGTACTTGACTATGGCTACACCTTC. Translated, it gives CASSRTGSVLDYGYTF.

The chain combines TRBV4-2 with TRBJ2-3; 7 nucleotides agree with TRBD2. CDR1 and CDR2 from the germline V gene are LGHNA and YNFKEQ. V was clipped by 0 bases and J by 3 bases; unmatched bases: 3. This CDR3 has 15 residues. The CDR3 sequence: CASSQDRLATDTQYF. The CDR3 DNA is TGTGCCAGCAGCCAAGATAGACTAGCTACAGATACGCAGTATTTT.

The V call is TRBV11-3, the J call TRBJ1-1; D not resolved. The CDR3 is 15 residues long. Germline V CDR1 and CDR2: SGHNT, YENEEA. With 0 bases removed from V and 0 bases from J, the gap between germline ends came to 8 bases. Here the CDR3 reads CASSLELRLNTEAFF. The CDR3 bases are TGTGCCAGCAGCTTAGAACTCCGCCTGAACACTGAAGCTTTCTTT.

This chain links TRBV27 with TRBJ2-2; TRBD1 agrees at 8 bases. Germline-derived CDR1 and CDR2 are MNHEY and SMNVEV (reference sequence). The CDR3 runs to 15 residues. J was trimmed by 5 bases and V by 5 bases; bases with no gene match: 7. The DNA for the CDR3 is TGTGCCAGCAGTCCTCAGGGGGCAGGAACCGGGGAGCTGTTTTTT. Protein: CASSPQGAGTGELFF.

A note on this clone: Other DNA sequences in this specimen translate into the identical CDR3. The chain employs TRBV5-1 and TRBJ2-2; D not resolved. CDR3 length: 14 residues. The germline CDR1 and CDR2 sequences are SGHRS and YFSETQ. With 0 bases removed from V and 1 base from J, the gap between germline ends came to 4 bases. CDR3 loop: CASSLVLNTGELFF. As DNA, the CDR3 is TGCGCCAGCAGCTTGGTCCTGAACACCGGGGAGCTGTTTTTT.

V is TRBV30 and J is TRBJ1-5; D is possibly TRBD1 (5 bases). CDR3 length: 15 residues. V lost 1 base and J lost 1, with 11 bases in between. Germline V gene data show CDR1 as GTSNPN and CDR2 as SVGIG (reference sequence). The CDR3 reads CAWSGGTGSNQPQHF. Here the CDR3 DNA reads TGTGCCTGGAGTGGCGGGACGGGGAGCAATCAGCCCCAGCATTTT.

The chain combines TRBV5-1 with TRBJ2-4; D gene uncertain. CDR3 length equals 12 residues. V was clipped by 0 bases and J by 8 bases, with 6 bases between them. Germline V gene data show CDR1 as SGHRS and CDR2 as YFSETQ. This CDR3 is CASSLERHIQYF. Written as DNA, the CDR3 is TGCGCCAGCAGCTTGGAAAGACACATTCAGTACTTC.

This clone was picked up one time. The chain is built from TRBV4-3 and TRBJ2-7; D not certain. This CDR3 contains 17 residues. Trimming shortened V by 0 bases and J by 3 bases, and 18 bases separated the two germline ends. Germline CDR1 is LGHNA and CDR2 is YSLEER. The CDR3 DNA sequence: TGCGCCAGCAGCCAAGATGTGGCCGGAGCCCCTTACTACGAGCAGTACTTC. Translation gives CASSQDVAGAPYYEQYF.

The J gene is TRBJ1-1, the V gene TRBV5-4, with 10 positions matching TRBD1. The CDR3 extends over 15 amino acids. Per the germline V gene, CDR1 is SGHNT and CDR2 is YYREEE (reference sequence). The J segment lost 2 bases and the V segment lost 4 bases, leaving 5 bases of the junction unmatched. This chain's CDR3 is CASSLRDRGNTEAFF. CDR3 bases: TGTGCCAGCAGCCTCCGGGACAGGGGCAACACTGAAGCTTTCTTT.

V gene TRBV27 combines with J gene TRBJ2-1, with 7 bases aligning to TRBD2. Per the germline V gene, CDR1 is MNHEY and CDR2 is SMNVEV (reference sequence). The CDR3 covers 13 residues. V was pared by 2 bases and J by 10 bases, with 5 bases of the junction left unmatched. The CDR3 DNA reads TGTGCCAGCAGTTTAGAACAGCGGGGCGAGCAGTTCTTC. It is translated as CASSLEQRGEQFF.

V gene TRBV28 combines with J gene TRBJ2-1; 9 bases are a match to TRBD2. V gave up 1 base and J gave up 3 bases; unmatched junction bases: 4. The germline gives CDR1 MDHEN, CDR2 SYDVKM. This CDR3 spans 16 amino acids. This chain's CDR3 is CASSLFASGVYNEQFF. The CDR3 coding sequence is TGTGCCAGCAGTTTATTCGCTAGCGGGGTCTACAATGAGCAGTTCTTC. The full variable domain, with the rest looked up from reference TRBV28 and TRBJ2-1, is DVKVTQSSRYLVKRTGEKVFLECVQDMDHENMFWYRQDPGLGLRLIYFSYDVKMKEKGDIPEGYSVSREKKERFSLILESASTNQTSMYLCASSLFASGVYNEQFFGPGTRLTVL.

The CDR3 DNA follows: TGTGCCAGCAGCCCTGGGGCCGTTGCCGGGGAGCTGTTTTTT. Its translation: CASSPGAVAGELFF. This chain joins TRBV11-2 and TRBJ2-2; D possibly corresponds to TRBD1 (5 bases). The V end lost 5 bases, the J end lost 6 bases, and 13 bases lay between the germline ends. CDR3 length: 14 residues. Germline-derived CDR1 and CDR2 are SGHAT and FQNNGV. The whole variable domain, filled in from reference TRBV11-2 and TRBJ2-2, reads EAGVAQSPRYKIIEKRQSVAFWCNPISGHATLYWYQQILGQGPKLLIQFQNNGVVDDSQLPKDRFSAERLKGVDSTLKIQPAKLEDSAVYLCASSPGAVAGELFFGEGSRLTVL.